This T cell receptor beta chain was documented in a study of CD8 T cells in ankylosing spondylitis. Study-wide points: Ankylosing spondylitis blood appeared to carry a characteristic TCR beta motif of eight or nine highly homologous variants.

MiXCR was run by TCRdb on the 5' RACE reads, yielding one entry per CDR3 protein. The top ten clones hold approximately 0.97% of a sample with a few hundred thousand distinct CDR3 sequences, about a sixth of them seen once. This clonotype was counted only a few times. The antigen remains unidentified. CDR1 SGHTA and CDR2 FQGNSA come from the germline V gene. V lost 8 bases and J lost 0, with 14 bases in between. The CDR3 totals 15 residues. Sequencing was done on a sample of blood, either unsorted or a sorted T cell fraction (not recorded which). The chain combines TRBV7-2 with TRBJ2-1, with D perhaps matching TRBD2 (6 bases). This TCR was recovered from a male donor with ankylosing spondylitis. The DNA for the CDR3 is TGTGCCAGCGGTGGGGGGACGAGCTCCTACAATGAGCAGTTCTTC. The encoded protein is CASGGGTSSYNEQFF.